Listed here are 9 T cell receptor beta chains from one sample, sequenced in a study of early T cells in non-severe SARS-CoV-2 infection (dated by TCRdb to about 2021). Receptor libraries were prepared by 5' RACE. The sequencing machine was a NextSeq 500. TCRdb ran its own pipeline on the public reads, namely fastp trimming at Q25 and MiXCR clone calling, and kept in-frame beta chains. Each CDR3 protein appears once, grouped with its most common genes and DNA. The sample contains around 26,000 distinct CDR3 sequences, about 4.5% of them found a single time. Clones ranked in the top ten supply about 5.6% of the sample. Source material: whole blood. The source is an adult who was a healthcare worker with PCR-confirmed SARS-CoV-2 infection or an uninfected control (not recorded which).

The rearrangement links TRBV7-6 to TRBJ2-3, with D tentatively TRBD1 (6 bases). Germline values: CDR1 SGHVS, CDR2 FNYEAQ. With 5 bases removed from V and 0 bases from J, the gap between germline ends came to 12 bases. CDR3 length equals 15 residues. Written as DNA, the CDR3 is TGTGCCAGCAGCCAAGCGGACAGAAGCACAGATACGCAGTATTTT. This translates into CASSQADRSTDTQYF.

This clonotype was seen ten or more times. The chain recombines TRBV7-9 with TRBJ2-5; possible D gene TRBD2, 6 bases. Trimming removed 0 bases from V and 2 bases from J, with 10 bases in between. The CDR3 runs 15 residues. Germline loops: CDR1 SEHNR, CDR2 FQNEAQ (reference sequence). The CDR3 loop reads CASSLAGGRQETQYF. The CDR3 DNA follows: TGTGCCAGCAGCTTAGCCGGGGGACGACAAGAGACCCAGTACTTC.

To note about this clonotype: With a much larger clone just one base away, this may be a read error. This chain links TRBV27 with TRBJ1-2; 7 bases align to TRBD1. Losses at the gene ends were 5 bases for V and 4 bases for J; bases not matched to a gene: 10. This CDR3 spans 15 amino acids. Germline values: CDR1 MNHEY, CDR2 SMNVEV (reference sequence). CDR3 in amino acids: CASSGRDSEGYGYTF. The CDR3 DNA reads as TGTGCCAGCAGTGGAAGGGACAGCGAGGGCTATGGCTACACCTTC.

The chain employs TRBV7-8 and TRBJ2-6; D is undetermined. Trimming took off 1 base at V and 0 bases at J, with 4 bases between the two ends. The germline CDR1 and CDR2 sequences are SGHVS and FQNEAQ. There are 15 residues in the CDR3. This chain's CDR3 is CASSLGGSGANVLTF. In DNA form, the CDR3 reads TGTGCCAGCAGCTTAGGGGGCTCTGGGGCCAACGTCCTGACTTTC.

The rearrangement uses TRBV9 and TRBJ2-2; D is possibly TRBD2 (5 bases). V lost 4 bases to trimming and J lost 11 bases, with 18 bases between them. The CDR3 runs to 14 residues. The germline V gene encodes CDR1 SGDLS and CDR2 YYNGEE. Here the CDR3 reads CASSSLRGRLELFF. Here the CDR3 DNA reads TGTGCCAGCAGCTCCCTCCGGGGTAGGCTCGAGCTGTTTTTT.

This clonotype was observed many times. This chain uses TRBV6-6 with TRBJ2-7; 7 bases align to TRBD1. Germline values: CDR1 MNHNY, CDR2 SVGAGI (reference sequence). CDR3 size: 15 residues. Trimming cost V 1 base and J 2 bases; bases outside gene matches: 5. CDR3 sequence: CASSYYLGQTYEQYF. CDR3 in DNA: TGTGCCAGCAGTTACTACCTGGGACAGACCTACGAGCAGTACTTC.

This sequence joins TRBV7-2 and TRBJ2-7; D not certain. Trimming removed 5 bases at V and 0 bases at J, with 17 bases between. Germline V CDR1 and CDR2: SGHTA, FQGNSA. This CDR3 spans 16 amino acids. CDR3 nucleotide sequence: TGTGCCAGCAGCCTCCCGGACGGATACAGCTCCTACGAGCAGTACTTC. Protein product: CASSLPDGYSSYEQYF.

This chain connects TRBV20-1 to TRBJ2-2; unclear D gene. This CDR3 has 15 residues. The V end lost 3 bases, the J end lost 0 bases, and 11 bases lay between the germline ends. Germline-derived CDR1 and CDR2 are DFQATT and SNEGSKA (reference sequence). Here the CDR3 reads CSASKGNANTGELFF. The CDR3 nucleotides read TGCAGTGCTAGTAAGGGCAACGCGAACACCGGGGAGCTGTTTTTT.

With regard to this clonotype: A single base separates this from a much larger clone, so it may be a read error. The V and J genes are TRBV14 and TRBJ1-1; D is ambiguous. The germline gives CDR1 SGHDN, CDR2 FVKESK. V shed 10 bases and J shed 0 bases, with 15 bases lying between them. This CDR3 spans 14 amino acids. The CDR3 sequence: CANRATAMNTEAFF. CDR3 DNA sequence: TGTGCCAACAGAGCGACGGCGATGAACACTGAAGCTTTCTTT.